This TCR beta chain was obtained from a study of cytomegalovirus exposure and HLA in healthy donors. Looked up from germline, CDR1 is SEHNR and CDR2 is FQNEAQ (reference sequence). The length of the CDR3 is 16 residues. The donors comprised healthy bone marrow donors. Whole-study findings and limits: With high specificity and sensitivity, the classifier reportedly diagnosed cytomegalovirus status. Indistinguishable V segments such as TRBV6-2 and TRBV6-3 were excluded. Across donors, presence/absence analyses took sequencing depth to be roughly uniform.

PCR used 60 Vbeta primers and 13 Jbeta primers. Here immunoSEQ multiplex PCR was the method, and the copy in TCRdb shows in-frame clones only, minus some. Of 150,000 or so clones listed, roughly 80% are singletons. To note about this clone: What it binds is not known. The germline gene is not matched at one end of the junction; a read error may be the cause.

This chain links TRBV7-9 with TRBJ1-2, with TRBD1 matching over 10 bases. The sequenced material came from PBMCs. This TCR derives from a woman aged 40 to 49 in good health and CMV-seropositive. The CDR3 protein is CSSSTSSTGGGYGYTF. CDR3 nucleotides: TGTTCCAGCAGCACATCGTCGACAGGGGGCGGCTATGGCTACACCTTC. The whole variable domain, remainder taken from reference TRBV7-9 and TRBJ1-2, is DTGVSQNPRHKITKRGQNVTFRCDPISEHNRLYWYRQTLGQGPEFLTYFQNEAQLEKSRLLSDRFSAERPKGSFSTLEIQRTEQGDSAMYLCSSSTSSTGGGYGYTFGSGTRLTVV.